This T cell receptor beta chain comes out of a study of regulatory T cells in long-lasting Graves disease. Study information: Persistent Graves' disease required over 5 years of antithyroid drugs and positive TSH receptor antibodies. Study results and caveats: Less diverse TCR repertoires were seen in persistent Graves' patients than in newly diagnosed ones.

There are a few counts of this clonotype. No antigen is known for it. Time point denoted: persistent/refractory GD, antithyroid drugs over 5 years with positive TRAb. The authors made the TCR library using RNA they extracted from PBMCs. Peripheral blood, around 9 milliliters of it, was drawn into EDTA tubes. The TCR beta library used iRepertoire HTBI primers with Arm-PCR amplification of CDR3. Using its own MiXCR run on the multiplex PCR reads, TCRdb lists one record per CDR3 protein. The sample holds hundreds of thousands of distinct CDR3 sequences, 22% seen once. Losses at the gene ends were 5 bases for V and 4 bases for J; bases not matched to a gene: 7. Germline lookup yields CDR1 DFQATT and CDR2 SNEGSKA (reference sequence). The CDR3 is made up of 13 amino acids.

The source is a female donor with Graves disease. The chain recombines TRBV20-1 with TRBJ2-7, with 8 positions matching TRBD2. The sequencing used peripheral blood mononuclear cells (PBMCs), collected when the disease was refractory, from a patient treated with antithyroid drugs. CDR3 loop: CSAQAGASYEQYF. The CDR3 coding sequence is TGCAGTGCTCAAGCGGGGGCCTCGTACGAGCAGTACTTC.